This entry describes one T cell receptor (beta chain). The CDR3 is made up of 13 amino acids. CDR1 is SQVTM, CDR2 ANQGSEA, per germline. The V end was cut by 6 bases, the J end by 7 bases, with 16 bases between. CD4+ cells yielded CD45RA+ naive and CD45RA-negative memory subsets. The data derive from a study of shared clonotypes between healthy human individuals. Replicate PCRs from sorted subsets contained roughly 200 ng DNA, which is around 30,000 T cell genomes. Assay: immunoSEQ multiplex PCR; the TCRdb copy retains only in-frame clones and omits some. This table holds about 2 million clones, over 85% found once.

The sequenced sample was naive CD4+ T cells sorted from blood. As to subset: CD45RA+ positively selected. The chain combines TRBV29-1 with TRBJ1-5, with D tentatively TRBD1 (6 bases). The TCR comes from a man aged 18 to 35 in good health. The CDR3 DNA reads TGCAGCGTGGTCGAAGGGGGTGACCAGCCCCAGCATTTT. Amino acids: CSVVEGGDQPQHF.